This TCR beta chain came from a study of cytomegalovirus exposure and HLA in healthy donors. Details on this clone: The antigen is not known.

The PCR was carried out with 60 Vbeta primers and 13 Jbeta primers. Under the authors' procedure: An analysis performed later counted around 80 million unique TCR beta chains (roughly 10 million of them shared). TCRdb's table, derived via immunoSEQ multiplex PCR, lists solely in-frame clones and lacks some. Clone size and V and J calls were adopted from that table, with D and trimming inferred from the DNA. The sample contains some 160,000 clones, over 70% of which appear only once. General study results and limits: In a later analysis, HLA-C alleles had the fewest associated TCRs, DRB1 alleles the most. Productive rates of about 90% or about 30% were seen for most TCR beta V segments in an earlier analysis. Researchers catalogued about 150 TCR beta chains as cytomegalovirus-associated.

The sequence derives from a woman between 40 and 50 years old in good health and CMV-seronegative. What was sequenced was PBMCs.

The CDR3 sequence is CASSPGSPYEQYF. The CDR3 DNA reads TGTGCCAGCTCACCCGGGAGCCCCTACGAGCAGTACTTC. J is TRBJ2-7 and V is TRBV18, with TRBD2 as a possible D gene (6 bases). The V gene's germline CDR1 is KGHSH and CDR2 LQKENI. Trimming pared 3 bases from V and 2 bases from J, leaving 8 bases between. The CDR3 spans 13 residues.